Sequencing of this TCR beta chain was carried out in a study of early stage breast cancer tumors. Study observations and caveats: Compared with adjacent normal breast tissue, tumors showed 2 to 3-fold greater T cell density and higher clonality. Commonly generated sequences made up most enriched TCRB sequences shared between patients. Functional markers like CD4, CD8 and FOXP3 were missed in bulk sequencing. Tumor and normal breast were distinguished via blood comparison in about 90% of the 16 patients.

TCRdb's copy holds only in-frame clones and misses some; the assay was immunoSEQ multiplex PCR. This table has approximately 52,000 clones, approximately 80% appearing once. This clone was counted a single time. Antigen specificity is unknown. The V gene end was trimmed by 1 base and the J gene end by 6 bases; junction bases not matched to a gene: 5. The CDR3 extends over 15 amino acids. Germline V lookup: CDR1 SGHRS, CDR2 YFSETQ. Sequencing was performed on blood. This chain uses TRBV5-1 with TRBJ2-7; TRBD2 matches 12 bases. The clonotype originates from a person aged 45 to 59 with breast cancer. CDR3: CASSLLAGGPGEQYF. The CDR3 DNA reads as TGCGCCAGCAGCTTGCTAGCGGGAGGGCCGGGCGAGCAGTACTTC.